This T cell receptor (beta chain) emerged from a study of cytomegalovirus exposure and HLA in healthy donors. Study as a whole: Early released data comprised around 80 million unique TCRs from HLA-typed donors. Study-wide results and limits: Some V segments could not be told apart, so they were left out, TRBV6-2 and TRBV6-3 among them. A later analysis showed TCR association rates differing by HLA locus, peaking at DRB1 and lowest at HLA-C.

This CDR3 has 14 amino acids. The germline gives CDR1 MNHEY, CDR2 SMNVEV (reference sequence). With V trimmed by 6 bases and J by 3 bases, 6 bases remained unmatched. Comment on this clone: Its specificity is not known.

Primers: 60 Vbeta forward and 13 Jbeta reverse. Profiling relied on immunoSEQ multiplex PCR, and the TCRdb table lists in-frame clones only, not all of them. The sample lists fewer than 250,000 clones; around 77% were seen once. Healthy donors of bone marrow made up the group. This chain links TRBV27 with TRBJ1-2; 8 bases agree with TRBD1. Sequencing was done on a sample of PBMCs. The receptor was derived from a young woman in good health and CMV-seronegative. CDR3 bases: TGTGCCAGCAGGCGGGACAGGAGCTACTATGGCTACACCTTC. Translated, it gives CASRRDRSYYGYTF.